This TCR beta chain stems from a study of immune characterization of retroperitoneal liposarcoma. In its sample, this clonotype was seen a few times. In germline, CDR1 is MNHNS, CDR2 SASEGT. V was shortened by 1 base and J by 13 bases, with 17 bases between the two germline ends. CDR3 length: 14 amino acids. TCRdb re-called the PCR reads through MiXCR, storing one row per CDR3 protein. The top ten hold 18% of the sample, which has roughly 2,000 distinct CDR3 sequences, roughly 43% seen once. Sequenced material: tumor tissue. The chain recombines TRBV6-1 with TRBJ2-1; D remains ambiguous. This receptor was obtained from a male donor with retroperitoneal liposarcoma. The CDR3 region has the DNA TGTGCCAGCAGTGAAGGTTTGAGCCTCGGAACCCAGTTCTTC. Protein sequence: CASSEGLSLGTQFF.